This is a list of T cell receptor beta chains from one sample in a study of cytomegalovirus exposure and HLA in healthy donors. Data came from immunoSEQ multiplex PCR; TCRdb stores just in-frame clones and leaves some out. Altogether roughly 100,000 clones are present, roughly three quarters being singletons, with the ten largest covering under 4%. The sequenced material came from PBMCs. The receptors stem from a man in his thirties or forties in good health and CMV-seronegative. Both conserved end residues are part of each CDR3. The D gene is left open where the match is weak. Expanded clones get a size class; other rows say once, few or many, or leave the size out.

cdr3_length | clone_size | j_call | d_call | v_call | cdr3_aa | cdr3_nt
14 | NA | TRBJ2-7 | NA | TRBV11-2 | CASSLDRDIYEQYF | TGTGCCAGCAGCTTAGATCGGGACATCTACGAGCAGTACTTC
15 | few | TRBJ1-2 | TRBD1 | TRBV5-6 | CASSLEGQTNYGYTF | TGTGCCAGCAGCTTGGAGGGACAGACTAACTATGGCTACACCTTC
14 | few | TRBJ2-1 | TRBD2 | TRBV30 | CAWISSGRSNEQFF | TGTGCCTGGATCTCTAGCGGGAGGTCCAATGAGCAGTTCTTC
15 | NA | TRBJ2-3 | TRBD2 | TRBV6-5 | CASSKGGDGADTQYF | TGTGCCAGCAGTAAGGGAGGGGATGGCGCAGATACGCAGTATTTT
14 | NA | TRBJ1-2 | NA | TRBV7-2 | CASSSQGGLGGYTF | TGTGCCAGCAGCTCCCAGGGTGGACTAGGTGGCTACACCTTC
15 | NA | TRBJ2-5 | TRBD2 | TRBV7-3 | CASSLLAGGEETQYF | TGTGCCAGCAGCCTATTAGCGGGAGGGGAGGAGACCCAGTACTTC
18 | NA | TRBJ1-2 | TRBD1 | TRBV5-1 | CASSLGLRTGELSGGYTF | TGCGCCAGCAGCTTGGGCCTGAGGACAGGGGAGTTGTCGGGCGGCTACACCTTC
12 | few | TRBJ2-5 | NA | TRBV6-5 | CASSSREGTQYF | TGTGCCAGCAGTTCCAGGGAAGGGACCCAGTACTTC
14 | NA | TRBJ2-5 | NA | TRBV11-3 | CASSFSRGQETQYF | TGTGCCAGCAGCTTCTCCAGGGGTCAAGAGACCCAGTACTTC
15 | NA | TRBJ1-1 | NA | TRBV2 | CASRVMLGVGTEAFF | TGTGCCAGCAGGGTCATGCTAGGGGTCGGAACTGAAGCTTTCTTT
17 | NA | TRBJ2-5 | TRBD2 | TRBV5-5 | CASNIGASGMLAETQYF | TGTGCCAGCAACATTGGGGCTAGCGGGATGTTGGCGGAGACCCAGTACTTC
17 | once | TRBJ1-2 | TRBD1 | TRBV7-9 | CASSPSGQGPLNYGYTF | TGTGCCAGCAGCCCCTCGGGACAGGGCCCTCTTAACTATGGCTACACCTTC
13 | NA | TRBJ1-1 | NA | TRBV9 | CASSVVVRVEAFF | TGTGCCAGCAGCGTAGTGGTCAGGGTTGAAGCTTTCTTT